These 28 T cell receptor beta chains were sequenced from one sample in a study of regulatory T cells in long-lasting Graves disease. The TCR beta library used iRepertoire HTBI primers with Arm-PCR amplification of CDR3. Using its own MiXCR run on the multiplex PCR reads, TCRdb lists one record per CDR3 protein. The table records more than 300,000 distinct CDR3 sequences, 15% to 18% of them present only once. Time point given: newly diagnosed GD, antithyroid drugs for less than 3 months. Construction of the TCR library relied on RNA isolated from PBMCs. This sample comprised peripheral blood mononuclear cells (PBMCs), obtained at new diagnosis, from a patient treated with antithyroid drugs. The receptor set was obtained from a female donor with Graves disease.

This clonotype was observed at least ten times. The chain uses TRBV7-9 and TRBJ2-3; unclear D gene. Germline CDR1 is SEHNR and CDR2 is FQNEAQ (reference sequence). The CDR3 length is 13 residues. Trimming shortened V by 2 bases and J by 5 bases, and 8 bases separated the two germline ends. Written as DNA, the CDR3 is TGTGCCAGCAGCTTAATGGTGGGAGATACGCAGTATTTT. It yields the protein CASSLMVGDTQYF.

This clonotype has at least ten counts. The chain employs TRBV12-3 or TRBV12-4 and TRBJ2-7, with unresolved D. The CDR3 spans 14 residues. V was shortened by 6 bases and J by 6 bases, with 18 bases between the two germline ends. CDR3 region: CASSLPNRAAEQYF. The CDR3 region has the DNA TGTGCCAGCAGCTTGCCCAACCGGGCGGCCGAGCAGTACTTC.

This clonotype was seen repeatedly, ten times or more. J is TRBJ1-5 and V is TRBV27; D remains unclear. Per germline, CDR1 MNHEY and CDR2 SMNVEV (reference sequence). V lost 3 bases, J lost 1 base, and 7 bases lay in between. This CDR3 has 14 amino acids. The CDR3 loop reads CASSFRYSNQPQHF. The CDR3 DNA follows: TGTGCCAGCAGTTTCAGATACAGCAATCAGCCCCAGCATTTT.

V and J are TRBV7-9 and TRBJ1-2, with 9 bases identical to TRBD1. CDR1 and CDR2 (germline): SEHNR, FQNEAQ (reference sequence). This CDR3 is built from 15 residues. J lost 7 bases, V lost 0 bases, and 6 bases had no gene match. CDR3 coding DNA: TGTGCCAGCAGCTTAGCCTGGACAGGGGCATTTGGCTACACCTTC. Its translation: CASSLAWTGAFGYTF.

This clonotype appeared many times. This chain links TRBV7-9 with TRBJ1-2, with D maybe TRBD1 (5 bases). This CDR3 comprises 11 residues. The V and J ends lost 3 bases and 8 bases respectively, with 7 bases between them. Per the germline V gene, CDR1 is SEHNR and CDR2 is FQNEAQ (reference sequence). Here the CDR3 reads CASSLQGGYTF. CDR3 nucleotide sequence: TGTGCCAGCAGCTTGCAGGGCGGCTACACCTTC.

The J gene is TRBJ1-1, the V gene TRBV9; possibly TRBD1 for D (6 bases). Germline-derived CDR1 and CDR2 are SGDLS and YYNGEE. This CDR3 is built from 15 residues. The V and J ends lost 0 bases and 1 base respectively, with 10 bases between them. CDR3: CASSVALTGNTEAFF. The CDR3 coding sequence is TGTGCCAGCAGCGTAGCACTGACAGGGAACACTGAAGCTTTCTTT.

The V and J genes are TRBV2 and TRBJ2-1; unclear D gene. This CDR3 is built from 14 residues. The V end was cut by 6 bases, the J end by 10 bases, with 19 bases between. CDR1 and CDR2 (germline): SNHLY, FYNNEI. The CDR3 sequence: CASSPLRKRQEQFF. CDR3 sequence (DNA): TGTGCCAGCAGCCCCCTACGGAAGCGACAAGAGCAGTTCTTC.

This clonotype has at least ten counts. The rearrangement joins TRBV24-1 to TRBJ2-4, with TRBD1 matching 9 bases. V shed 5 bases and J 4 bases; nucleotides not matched to a gene: 2. This CDR3 comprises 14 residues. The germline V gene encodes CDR1 KGHDR and CDR2 SFDVKD. The DNA of the CDR3 is TGTGCCACCAGTGCCGGACAGGGGAAAAACATTCAGTACTTC. Translated, it gives CATSAGQGKNIQYF.

This clonotype appeared a few times. This chain links TRBV19 with TRBJ1-2; TRBD1 is a possible D gene (6 bases). This CDR3 has 15 residues. Germline lookup yields CDR1 LNHDA and CDR2 SQIVND (reference sequence). Deletions cut 9 bases from V and 0 bases from J, with 17 bases between. This CDR3 is CASRRGAQANYGYTF. For the CDR3, the DNA is TGTGCCAGCCGCCGGGGGGCCCAAGCTAACTATGGCTACACCTTC.

This clonotype appeared many times. J is TRBJ2-7 and V is TRBV6-5; D is unclear. Trimming took 3 bases from V and 4 from J, leaving 19 bases between them. There are 16 residues in the CDR3. Germline V gene lookup returns CDR1 MNHEY and CDR2 SVGAGI. As DNA, the CDR3 is TGTGCCAGCAGTTATCTTCCTGGTGGGTATCCATACGAGCAGTACTTC. Protein: CASSYLPGGYPYEQYF.

This clonotype was picked up many times. The chain's CDR3 is CASSVEGTGTSSYNEQFF. As DNA, the CDR3 is TGTGCCAGCAGCGTGGAGGGGACCGGGACTAGCTCATACAATGAGCAGTTCTTC. The rearrangement links TRBV9 to TRBJ2-1; 9 bases are a match to TRBD2. In germline, CDR1 is SGDLS, CDR2 YYNGEE. The V gene end was trimmed by 2 bases and the J gene end by 4 bases; junction bases not matched to a gene: 13. The CDR3 covers 18 residues.

The V call is TRBV7-9, the J call TRBJ2-7, with 13 bases aligning to TRBD2. Germline V gene sequence: CDR1 SEHNR, CDR2 FQNEAQ (reference sequence). The CDR3 contains 16 residues. V shed 5 bases and J 0 bases; nucleotides not matched to a gene: 4. The CDR3 loop reads CASSPRTSGSSYEQYF. CDR3 nucleotide sequence: TGTGCCAGCAGCCCCAGGACTAGCGGGAGCTCCTACGAGCAGTACTTC.

Of note for this clonotype: This may come from a read error, since a much larger clone is one base off. This rearrangement joins TRBV7-2 to TRBJ1-1; 7 bases match TRBD1. Germline CDR1 SGHTA, CDR2 FQGNSA. The CDR3 extends over 15 amino acids. CDR3 sequence reads: CASSRDRAQDTETFF. The CDR3 DNA reads as TGTGCCAGCAGCAGAGACAGGGCACAAGACACTGAAACTTTCTTT.

This clonotype was detected only a few times. The chain carries TRBV5-1 and TRBJ1-4, with D perhaps matching TRBD1 (6 bases). Germline lookup yields CDR1 SGHRS and CDR2 YFSETQ. With 8 bases removed from V and 5 bases from J, the gap between germline ends came to 25 bases. This CDR3 spans 17 amino acids. The CDR3 DNA reads as TGCGCCAGGCCTACTACGGTGGGACACCATCAAAATGAAAAACTGTTTTTT. Residues: CARPTTVGHHQNEKLFF. Full variable domain (rest looked up from reference TRBV5-1 and TRBJ1-4): KAGVTQTPRYLIKTRGQQVTLSCSPISGHRSVSWYQQTPGQGLQFLFEYFSETQRNKGNFPGRFSGRQFSNSRSEMNVSTLELGDSALYLCARPTTVGHHQNEKLFFGSGTQLSVL.

This clonotype was seen ten or more times. This rearrangement joins TRBV27 to TRBJ1-2; 8 bases map to TRBD1. CDR1 and CDR2 (germline): MNHEY, SMNVEV (reference sequence). The V gene end was trimmed by 5 bases and the J gene end by 5 bases; junction bases not matched to a gene: 7. The CDR3 runs 14 residues. The CDR3 sequence: CASSARGQGYGYTF. The CDR3 bases are TGTGCCAGCAGTGCCAGGGGGCAGGGGTATGGCTACACCTTC.

This clonotype was seen more than once but under ten times. The chain carries TRBV4-1 and TRBJ2-7; no clear D gene. Per germline, CDR1 MGHRA and CDR2 YSYEKL. This CDR3 has 15 residues. The V gene lost 4 bases and the J gene lost 0 bases, with 13 bases spanning the gap. The CDR3 DNA follows: TGCGCCAGCAGCCCCCATAGGACGGCCTCCTACGAGCAGTACTTC. Its protein is CASSPHRTASYEQYF.

This clonotype was seen ten or more times. At one of its ends the junction is not consistent with the germline gene, which may arise from a read error. This chain uses TRBV20-1 with TRBJ2-7; 8 nucleotides agree with TRBD2. Germline values: CDR1 DFQATT, CDR2 SNEGSKA (reference sequence). The length of the CDR3 is 14 residues. In DNA, the CDR3 is TGCAGTACTAGAGAGCGGGAGACCCCCTACGAGCAGTACTTC. Its protein is CSTRERETPYEQYF.

In its sample, this clonotype was seen many times. The rearrangement uses TRBV19 and TRBJ1-5; no clear D. The CDR3 spans 14 residues. Germline V gene lookup returns CDR1 LNHDA and CDR2 SQIVND (reference sequence). Trimming removed 5 bases at V and 0 bases at J, with 8 bases between. The CDR3 DNA reads as TGTGCCAGTAGTGACCATCATAGCAATCAGCCCCAGCATTTT. Translating it yields CASSDHHSNQPQHF.

At least ten counts were recorded for this clonotype. This chain connects TRBV15 to TRBJ2-1; 10 nucleotides align to TRBD2. V shed 1 base and J 5 bases; nucleotides not matched to a gene: 5. The CDR3 has 16 residues. Germline V gives CDR1 LNHNV, CDR2 YYDKDF (reference sequence). CDR3 in DNA: TGTGCCACCAGCAGAGGTTCAGGACTAGCGGACAATGAGCAGTTCTTC. Translating it yields CATSRGSGLADNEQFF.

This chain connects TRBV28 to TRBJ1-1; 11 bases fit TRBD1. The CDR3 is 15 residues long. V gave up 5 bases and J gave up 3 bases; unmatched junction bases: 5. Germline CDR1 and CDR2: MDHEN and SYDVKM. The CDR3 region is CASSPRGQGDTEAFF. CDR3 sequence (DNA): TGTGCCAGCAGTCCCCGGGGACAGGGGGACACTGAAGCTTTCTTT.

The chain links TRBV27 to TRBJ1-6; 7 nucleotides agree with TRBD1. This CDR3 spans 15 amino acids. Germline lookup yields CDR1 MNHEY and CDR2 SMNVEV (reference sequence). The J segment lost 7 bases and the V segment lost 3 bases, leaving 6 bases of the junction unmatched. The CDR3 DNA reads as TGTGCCAGCAGTTTCTCGGGACAGATAAATTCACCCCTCCACTTT. This codes for CASSFSGQINSPLHF.

This clonotype was found many times. The rearrangement joins TRBV11-1 to TRBJ2-2, with TRBD2 identical over 8 bases. CDR1 and CDR2 (germline): SGHAT, FQDESV (reference sequence). V shed 4 bases, J shed 6 bases, and the junction held 1 base outside the gene matches. The CDR3 runs 13 residues. CDR3 amino acids: CASSSLAAGELFF. The CDR3, as DNA: TGTGCCAGCAGCTCACTAGCGGCCGGGGAGCTGTTTTTT.

The CDR3 sequence is CASSRGGSDSGANVLTF. CDR3 DNA sequence: TGCGCCAGCAGCCGCGGCGGCTCCGACTCTGGGGCCAACGTCCTGACTTTC. The chain couples TRBV5-1 to TRBJ2-6; D not certain. CDR1 is SGHRS and CDR2 is YFSETQ in the germline V gene. The CDR3 has 17 residues. V was trimmed by 4 bases and J by 0 bases, leaving 14 bases between them.

The chain is built from TRBV5-1 and TRBJ1-1; 9 nucleotides line up with TRBD1. This CDR3 contains 14 residues. V shed 4 bases and J 6 bases; nucleotides not matched to a gene: 7. Per germline, CDR1 SGHRS and CDR2 YFSETQ. The CDR3 loop reads CASSPGTGFPEAFF. The CDR3 region has the DNA TGCGCCAGCAGCCCCGGGACAGGGTTCCCTGAAGCTTTCTTT.

This clonotype was counted ten times or more. The chain has TRBV7-9 and TRBJ1-4; the D gene is possibly TRBD1 (5 bases). V was trimmed by 4 bases and J by 4 bases, leaving 16 bases between them. This CDR3 has 16 amino acids. Germline loops: CDR1 SEHNR, CDR2 FQNEAQ (reference sequence). The CDR3 loop is CASSSGSGLFNEKLFF. Here the CDR3 DNA reads TGTGCCAGCAGCTCCGGATCGGGGCTGTTTAATGAAAAACTGTTTTTT. The full variable domain, rest sourced from reference TRBV7-9 and TRBJ1-4, is DTGVSQNPRHKITKRGQNVTFRCDPISEHNRLYWYRQTLGQGPEFLTYFQNEAQLEKSRLLSDRFSAERPKGSFSTLEIQRTEQGDSAMYLCASSSGSGLFNEKLFFGSGTQLSVL.

This clonotype was counted a few times. The chain combines TRBV5-1 with TRBJ2-5; D is uncertain. Per the germline V gene, CDR1 is SGHRS and CDR2 is YFSETQ. The CDR3 has 17 residues. V lost 2 bases and J lost 3, with 20 bases in between. CDR3 loop: CASSLQSSGVQKETQYF. CDR3 bases: TGCGCCAGCAGCTTACAGTCATCTGGGGTACAAAAAGAGACCCAGTACTTC.

This clonotype was observed many times. V gene TRBV12-3 or TRBV12-4 combines with J gene TRBJ1-5; perhaps TRBD1 as D (5 bases). CDR3 length: 12 amino acids. The V end lost 6 bases, the J end lost 7 bases, and 10 bases lay between the germline ends. Here the CDR3 DNA reads TGTGCCAGCAGACTAGGGGAACAGCCCCAGCATTTT. Translation: CASRLGEQPQHF.

This clonotype was counted between two and nine times. The CDR3 nucleotides are TGTGCCAGCAGCCTCTCCAGGACTAGCGGGGAATCAGATACGCAGTATTTT. This gives the protein CASSLSRTSGESDTQYF. The V gene is TRBV14, the J gene TRBJ2-3, with 12 bases matching TRBD2. The CDR3 length is 17 residues. CDR1 is SGHDN, CDR2 FVKESK, per germline. The V segment lost 4 bases and the J segment 4 bases; nucleotides outside the gene matches: 9.